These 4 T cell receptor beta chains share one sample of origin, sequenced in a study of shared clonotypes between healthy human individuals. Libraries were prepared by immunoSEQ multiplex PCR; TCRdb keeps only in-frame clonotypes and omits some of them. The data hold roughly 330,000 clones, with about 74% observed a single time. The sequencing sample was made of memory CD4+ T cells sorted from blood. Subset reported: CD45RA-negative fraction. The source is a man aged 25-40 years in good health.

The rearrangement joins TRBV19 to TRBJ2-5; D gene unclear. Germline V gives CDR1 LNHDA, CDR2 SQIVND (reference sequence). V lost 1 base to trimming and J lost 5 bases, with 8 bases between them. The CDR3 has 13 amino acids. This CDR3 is CASSIVFRETQYF. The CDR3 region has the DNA TGTGCCAGTAGTATAGTTTTCAGGGAGACCCAGTACTTC. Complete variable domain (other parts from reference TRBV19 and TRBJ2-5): DGGITQSPKYLFRKEGQNVTLSCEQNLNHDAMYWYRQDPGQGLRLIYYSQIVNDFQKGDIAEGYSVSREKKESFPLTVTSAQKNPTAFYLCASSIVFRETQYFGPGTRLLVL.

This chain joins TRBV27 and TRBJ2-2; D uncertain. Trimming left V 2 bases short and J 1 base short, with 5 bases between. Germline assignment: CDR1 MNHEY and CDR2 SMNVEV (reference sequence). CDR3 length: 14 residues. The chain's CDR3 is CASSLRLNTGELFF. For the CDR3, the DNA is TGTGCCAGCAGTTTAAGACTGAACACCGGGGAGCTGTTTTTT.

In DNA form, the CDR3 reads TGTGCCAGCAGTTACCGAGGGACAAGAGGGGTCGAGCAGTTCTTC. It is translated as CASSYRGTRGVEQFF. The V call is TRBV6-5, the J call TRBJ2-1; D might be TRBD1 (6 bases). The CDR3 totals 15 residues. CDR1 is MNHEY and CDR2 is SVGAGI in the germline V gene. The V gene lost 2 bases and the J gene lost 10 bases, with 18 bases spanning the gap.

The CDR3 sequence is CASSDPGGREANEQFF. CDR3 DNA: TGTGCCAGCAGTGACCCTGGAGGGAGGGAAGCAAATGAGCAGTTCTTC. The chain recombines TRBV25-1 with TRBJ2-1; 7 nucleotides agree with TRBD2. The CDR3 is made up of 16 amino acids. The germline gives CDR1 MGHDK, CDR2 SYGVNS. J lost 7 bases, V lost 3 bases, and 12 bases had no gene match.